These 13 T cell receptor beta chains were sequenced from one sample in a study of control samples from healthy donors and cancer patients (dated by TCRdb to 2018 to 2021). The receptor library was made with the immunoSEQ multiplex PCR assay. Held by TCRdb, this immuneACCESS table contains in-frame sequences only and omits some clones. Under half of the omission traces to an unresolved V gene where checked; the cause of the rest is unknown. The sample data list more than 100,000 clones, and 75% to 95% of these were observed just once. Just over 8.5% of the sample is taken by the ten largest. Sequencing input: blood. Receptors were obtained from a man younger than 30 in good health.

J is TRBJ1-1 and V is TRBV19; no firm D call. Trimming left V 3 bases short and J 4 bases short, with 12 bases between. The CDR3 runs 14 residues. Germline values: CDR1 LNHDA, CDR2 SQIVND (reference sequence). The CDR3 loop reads CASSIQGFGTEAFF. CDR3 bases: TGTGCCAGTAGTATTCAAGGGTTCGGCACTGAAGCTTTCTTT.

This chain's CDR3 is CASSLRQGQGVLSGANVLTF. The CDR3 DNA sequence: TGTGCCAGCAGCTTAAGACAAGGACAGGGGGTCCTCTCTGGGGCCAACGTCCTGACTTTC. V is TRBV7-3 and J is TRBJ2-6; TRBD1 agrees at 10 bases. Germline CDR1 and CDR2: SGHTA and FQGTGA. The V and J ends lost 1 base and 0 bases, in that order; junction bases with no gene match: 9. This CDR3 is built from 20 residues.

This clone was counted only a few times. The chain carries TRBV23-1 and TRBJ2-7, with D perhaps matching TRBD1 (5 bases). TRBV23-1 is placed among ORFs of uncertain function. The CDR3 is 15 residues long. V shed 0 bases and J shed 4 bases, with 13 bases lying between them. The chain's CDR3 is CASSQSGQTAYEQYF. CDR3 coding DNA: TGCGCCAGCAGTCAATCTGGACAAACGGCTTACGAGCAGTACTTC.

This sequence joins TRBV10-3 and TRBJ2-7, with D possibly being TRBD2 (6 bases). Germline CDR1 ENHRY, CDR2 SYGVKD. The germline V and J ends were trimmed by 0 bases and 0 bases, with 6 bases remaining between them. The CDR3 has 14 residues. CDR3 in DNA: TGTGCCATCAGTGAGTCCGGGAGCTCCTACGAGCAGTACTTC. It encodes CAISESGSSYEQYF.

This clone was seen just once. CDR3 amino acids: CASSHPGTEAFF. For the CDR3, the DNA is TGTGCCAGTAGTCACCCGGGCACTGAAGCTTTCTTT. The V and J genes are TRBV19 and TRBJ1-1; no firm D call. Germline assignment: CDR1 LNHDA and CDR2 SQIVND (reference sequence). Trimming pared 5 bases from V and 4 bases from J, leaving 8 bases between. The CDR3 is 12 amino acids.

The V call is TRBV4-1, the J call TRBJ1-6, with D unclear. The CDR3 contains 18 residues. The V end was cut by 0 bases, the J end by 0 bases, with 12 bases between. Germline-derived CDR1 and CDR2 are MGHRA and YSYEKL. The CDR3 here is CASSQDIRAYSYNSPLHF. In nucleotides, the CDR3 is TGCGCCAGCAGCCAAGATATTAGGGCCTACTCCTATAATTCACCCCTCCACTTT.

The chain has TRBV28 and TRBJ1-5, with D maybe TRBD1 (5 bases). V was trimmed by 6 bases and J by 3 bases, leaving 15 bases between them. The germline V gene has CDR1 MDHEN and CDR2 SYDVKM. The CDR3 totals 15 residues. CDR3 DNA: TGTGCCAGCAGACCCCCGACAGCGCACAATCAGCCCCAGCATTTT. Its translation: CASRPPTAHNQPQHF.

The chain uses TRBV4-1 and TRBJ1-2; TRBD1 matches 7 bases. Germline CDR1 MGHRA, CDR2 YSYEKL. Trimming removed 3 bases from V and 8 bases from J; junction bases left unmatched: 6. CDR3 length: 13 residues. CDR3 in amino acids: CASSHGQDAGYTF. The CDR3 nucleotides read TGCGCCAGCAGCCATGGACAGGACGCGGGCTACACCTTC.

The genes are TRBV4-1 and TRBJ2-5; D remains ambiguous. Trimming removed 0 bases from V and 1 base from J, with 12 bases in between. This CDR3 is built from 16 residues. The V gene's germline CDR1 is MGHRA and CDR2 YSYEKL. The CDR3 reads CASSQEGWATQETQYF. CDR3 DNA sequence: TGCGCCAGCAGCCAAGAAGGTTGGGCTACCCAAGAGACCCAGTACTTC.

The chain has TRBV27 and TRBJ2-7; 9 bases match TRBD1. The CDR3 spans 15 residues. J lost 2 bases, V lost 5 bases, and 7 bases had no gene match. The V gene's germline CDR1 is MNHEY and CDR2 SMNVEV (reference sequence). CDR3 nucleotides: TGTGCCAGCAGTACCGGACAGGGGTTCCCCTACGAGCAGTACTTC. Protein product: CASSTGQGFPYEQYF.

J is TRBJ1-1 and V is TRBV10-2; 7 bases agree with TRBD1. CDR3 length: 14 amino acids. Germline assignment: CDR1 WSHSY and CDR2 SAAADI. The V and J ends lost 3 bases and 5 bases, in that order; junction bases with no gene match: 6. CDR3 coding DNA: TGCGCCAGCAGTGAAGGGTACAGGGGAACTGAAGCTTTCTTT. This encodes CASSEGYRGTEAFF.

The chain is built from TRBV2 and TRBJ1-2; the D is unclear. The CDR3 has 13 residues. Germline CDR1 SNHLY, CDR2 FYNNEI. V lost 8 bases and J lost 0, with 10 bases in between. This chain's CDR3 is CASSTEPNYGYTF. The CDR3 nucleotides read TGTGCCAGCTCTACGGAACCTAACTATGGCTACACCTTC.

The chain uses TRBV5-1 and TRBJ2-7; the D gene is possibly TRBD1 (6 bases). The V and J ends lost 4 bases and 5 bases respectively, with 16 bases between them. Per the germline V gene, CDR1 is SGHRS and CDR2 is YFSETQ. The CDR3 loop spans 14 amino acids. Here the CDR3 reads CASSSRQENDEQYF. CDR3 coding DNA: TGCGCCAGCAGCAGTCGACAGGAGAACGACGAGCAGTACTTC.